Below, 17 T cell receptor beta chains from the same sample are listed, as sequenced in a study of T cells after posttransplantation cyclophosphamide. Treatment was busulfan-fludarabine conditioning, a marrow graft, and cyclophosphamide on days +3 and +4. The method was immunoSEQ multiplex PCR; TCRdb's version includes in-frame clones alone and lacks a portion of them. The sample contains roughly 42,000 clones, 90% of which appear only once. The specimen comprised PBMCs, sampled roughly 60 days after allogeneic stem cell transplant with posttransplant cyclophosphamide. The receptor source for this set is a male patient in his sixties or seventies who received an allogeneic stem cell transplant from a related donor and was CMV-positive. Some T cells may be the graft donor's.

The chain has TRBV27 and TRBJ2-7; 9 bases match TRBD1. V lost 6 bases, J lost 3 bases, and 6 bases stayed unmatched. CDR1 and CDR2 from the germline V gene are MNHEY and SMNVEV (reference sequence). The length of the CDR3 is 14 residues. The CDR3 DNA sequence: TGTGCCAGCAGGAGGGACAGGGCGGGCTACGAGCAGTACTTC. It yields the protein CASRRDRAGYEQYF.

The rearrangement links TRBV30 to TRBJ1-1; unclear D gene. Trimming cost V 2 bases and J 1 base, with 8 bases left between them. This CDR3 has 13 residues. Germline CDR1 GTSNPN, CDR2 SVGIG (reference sequence). Here the CDR3 DNA reads TGTGCCTGGAGTAATAACAGGAACACTGAAGCTTTCTTT. It is translated as CAWSNNRNTEAFF.

The J gene is TRBJ1-1, the V gene TRBV11-2, with D hard to call. V was clipped by 1 base and J by 5 bases, with 8 bases between them. The CDR3 extends over 13 amino acids. CDR1 and CDR2 from the germline V gene are SGHAT and FQNNGV. CDR3 sequence reads: CASSLGGVTEAFF. The CDR3 nucleotides read TGTGCCAGCAGCTTAGGCGGGGTAACTGAAGCTTTCTTT.

The rearrangement links TRBV11-2 to TRBJ2-7, with a tentative D call TRBD1 (6 bases). The germline V gene has CDR1 SGHAT and CDR2 FQNNGV. The CDR3 runs to 14 residues. The V end lost 5 bases, the J end lost 0 bases, and 11 bases lay between the germline ends. The CDR3 protein is CASSHEGGSYEQYV. The CDR3 DNA reads TGTGCCAGCAGCCACGAAGGGGGCTCCTACGAGCAGTACGTC.

V usage is TRBV18 and J usage is TRBJ1-5, with D maybe TRBD1 (5 bases). Germline-derived CDR1 and CDR2 are KGHSH and LQKENI. The CDR3 runs to 15 residues. Trimming pared 5 bases from V and 3 bases from J, leaving 14 bases between. For the CDR3, the DNA is TGTGCCAGCTCATCGAGCCAGGGCAACAATCAGCCCCAGCATTTT. It specifies CASSSSQGNNQPQHF.

In its sample, this clone was seen a few times. The chain couples TRBV27 to TRBJ2-5; D not resolved. Germline CDR1 MNHEY, CDR2 SMNVEV (reference sequence). Trimming took 4 bases from V and 4 from J, leaving 13 bases between them. This CDR3 comprises 14 residues. CDR3 residues: CASSSRLWRETQYF. The CDR3 DNA follows: TGTGCCAGCAGTTCCAGACTTTGGAGAGAGACCCAGTACTTC.

Turning to this clone: This sample includes further DNA sequences coding for the same CDR3. The rearrangement joins TRBV5-1 to TRBJ1-1, with D tentatively TRBD1 (5 bases). Per germline, CDR1 SGHRS and CDR2 YFSETQ. The CDR3 runs 14 residues. Trimming shortened V by 0 bases and J by 0 bases, and 6 bases separated the two germline ends. In DNA form, the CDR3 reads TGCGCCAGCAGCTTGGGACAGATGAACACTGAAGCTTTCTTT. Its protein is CASSLGQMNTEAFF.

In DNA, the CDR3 is TGTGCCAGCAGCCCTCTTTTGGGGCGCGTTGAAGCTTTCTTT. Translation gives CASSPLLGRVEAFF. V gene TRBV7-9 combines with J gene TRBJ1-1; D possibly corresponds to TRBD1 (5 bases). CDR3 size: 14 residues. Deletions cut 5 bases from V and 7 bases from J, with 17 bases between. The V gene's germline CDR1 is SEHNR and CDR2 FQNEAQ (reference sequence).

The chain recombines TRBV18 with TRBJ2-1; a possible D gene is TRBD2 (6 bases). Looked up from germline, CDR1 is KGHSH and CDR2 is LQKENI. The CDR3 is made up of 13 amino acids. Deletions cut 6 bases from V and 9 bases from J, with 15 bases between. CDR3 bases: TGTGCCAGCTCCCTAACAAGAGCGGGTGAGCAGTTCTTC. This translates into CASSLTRAGEQFF.

The chain recombines TRBV18 with TRBJ1-4; 9 bases fit TRBD1. The CDR3 spans 15 residues. Germline CDR1 and CDR2: KGHSH and LQKENI. Losses at the gene ends were 4 bases for V and 10 bases for J; bases not matched to a gene: 10. The CDR3 reads CASSLPGQGQGKLFF. In DNA, the CDR3 is TGTGCCAGCTCACTTCCGGGACAGGGCCAAGGAAAACTGTTTTTT. Combining the CDR3 with reference TRBV18 and TRBJ1-4 gives the whole variable domain NAGVMQNPRHLVRRRGQEARLRCSPMKGHSHVYWYRQLPEEGLKFMVYLQKENIIDESGMPKERFSAEFPKEGPSILRIQQVVRGDSAAYFCASSLPGQGQGKLFFGSGTQLSVL.

CDR3 region: CASSPRQGPGPNYGYTF. The CDR3 DNA reads as TGCGCCAGCAGCCCAAGACAGGGGCCCGGCCCTAACTATGGCTACACCTTC. The chain joins TRBV5-1 to TRBJ1-2, with 8 positions matching TRBD1. Looked up from germline, CDR1 is SGHRS and CDR2 is YFSETQ. Germline trimming cut 4 bases from V and 0 bases from J; bases unmatched to any gene: 11. The CDR3 runs 17 residues.

This clone occurred once. The V call is TRBV5-8, the J call TRBJ2-7; 8 bases align to TRBD1. The CDR3 extends over 11 amino acids. The V gene end was trimmed by 4 bases and the J gene end by 12 bases; junction bases not matched to a gene: 6. CDR1 and CDR2 (germline): SGHTS, YDEGEE. CDR3 amino acids: CASSAWDRWYV. CDR3 bases: TGTGCCAGCAGCGCCTGGGACAGGTGGTACGTC.

The V call is TRBV7-2, the J call TRBJ2-1, with TRBD1 matching 8 bases. From germline, CDR1 is SGHTA and CDR2 FQGNSA. The CDR3 spans 15 residues. The trim removed 3 bases at V and 8 bases at J, leaving 9 bases unmatched. As DNA, the CDR3 is TGTGCCAGCAGCTTGAGCCAGGGGGCTATCCATGAGCAGTTCTTC. Its translation: CASSLSQGAIHEQFF. The complete variable domain, with remaining parts taken from reference TRBV7-2 and TRBJ2-1, reads GAGVSQSPSNKVTEKGKDVELRCDPISGHTALYWYRQSLGQGLEFLIYFQGNSAPDKSGLPSDRFSAERTGGSVSTLTIQRTQQEDSAVYLCASSLSQGAIHEQFFGPGTRLTVL.

The gene calls are TRBV6-1 and TRBJ2-1; TRBD2 matches 7 bases. The J segment lost 8 bases and the V segment lost 2 bases, leaving 9 bases of the junction unmatched. Germline V gives CDR1 MNHNS, CDR2 SASEGT. The CDR3 is 15 amino acids. The DNA of the CDR3 is TGTGCCAGCAGTGAAAGTCTGGGGGGAGGGGATGAGCAGTTCTTC. Protein sequence: CASSESLGGGDEQFF.

The chain has TRBV29-1 and TRBJ2-5; D perhaps matches TRBD1 (7 bases). With the DNA end fitting TRBJ2-7 better, the J assignment may be wrong. Germline CDR1 SQVTM, CDR2 ANQGSEA. This CDR3 contains 15 residues. CDR3 coding DNA: TGCAGCGTGGCTGGGGGGACAGCTAGACGGTACGAGCAGTACTTC. Residues: CSVAGGTARRYEQYF.

The chain uses TRBV5-4 and TRBJ2-1; TRBD2 aligns across 14 bases. The germline gives CDR1 SGHNT, CDR2 YYREEE (reference sequence). The trim removed 4 bases at V and 14 bases at J, leaving 11 bases unmatched. The CDR3 covers 15 residues. The CDR3: CASSPPTSGGAREFF. The CDR3 DNA sequence: TGTGCCAGCAGCCCCCCGACTAGCGGGGGGGCCAGAGAGTTCTTC.

The V call is TRBV4-2, the J call TRBJ1-2; 7 bases line up with TRBD1. J gave up 2 bases and V 0 bases, and 0 bases lay outside the gene matches. The CDR3 is made up of 14 amino acids. The germline V gene has CDR1 LGHNA and CDR2 YNFKEQ. The CDR3: CASSQETGNYGYTF. The CDR3 nucleotides are TGTGCCAGCAGCCAAGAGACAGGGAACTATGGCTACACCTTC.